The text below deals with one T cell receptor beta chain. A minimum of 6 micrograms of total RNA was extracted per sample. The second PCR ran about 6 to 12 cycles with a sample-barcoded 5' primer and J-beta primers. TCRdb called the 5' RACE reads again in MiXCR, with one record for every CDR3 protein. This table has about 930,000 distinct CDR3 sequences, about 29% appearing once. The germline V gene has CDR1 SEHNR and CDR2 FQNEAQ (reference sequence). Trimming cost V 9 bases and J 7 bases; bases outside gene matches: 15. The CDR3 contains 16 residues. The sample is drawn from a study of blood T cells in healthy people across ages. The overall study: Through template switching, about one barcoded beta molecule was captured per two T cells, as measured in model experiments.

These data were also filed under a second study, of T cells of mothers and their children. That work adds: The study found slightly higher but non-significant overlap in related versus unrelated mother-child pairs.

The rearrangement joins TRBV7-9 to TRBJ2-1; TRBD2 aligns across 10 bases. The material sequenced was blood. The TCR originated in a woman aged 40-49 years in good health. The CDR3 region is CASSATGTSAGNEQFF. CDR3 DNA: TGTGCCAGTAGCGCCACCGGGACTAGCGCAGGGAATGAGCAGTTCTTC.